A single sample gave rise to the 23 T cell receptor beta chains below, sequenced in a study of T cells in Graves' hyperthyroidism and ophthalmopathy. Regions amplified from RNA transcripts were the TCR beta CDR3 regions. The HTBI primer set drove a first-round RT-PCR of the TCR CDR3. TCRdb independently ran MiXCR on the multiplex PCR reads; one entry per CDR3 protein. The sample includes about 59,000 distinct CDR3 sequences, approximately 50% of them seen just once. Sequencing was performed on blood. The source is a woman aged 55-75 years with Graves' ophthalmopathy.

This clonotype was recorded many times. This chain links TRBV5-1 with TRBJ2-5, with 8 bases fitting TRBD1. The V gene's germline CDR1 is SGHRS and CDR2 YFSETQ. Trimming at V came to 3 bases and at J to 5 bases, leaving 6 bases not matched to a gene. This CDR3 has 14 residues. Written as DNA, the CDR3 is TGCGCCAGCAGCTCTCCGACAGGGGTGGAGACCCAGTACTTC. Protein sequence: CASSSPTGVETQYF.

This sequence joins TRBV6-5 and TRBJ1-1; D ambiguous. The CDR3 sequence is 11 residues long. The V gene's germline CDR1 is MNHEY and CDR2 SVGAGI. The V end was cut by 8 bases, the J end by 4 bases, with 8 bases between. The CDR3 DNA follows: TGTGCCAGCGCAAGAGCCACTGAAGCTTTCTTT. This codes for CASARATEAFF.

This clonotype ranks as medium-sized. V and J are TRBV20-1 and TRBJ1-5, with D unclear. The germline gives CDR1 DFQATT, CDR2 SNEGSKA (reference sequence). CDR3 length: 12 residues. The ends were cut back, 5 bases at V and 0 bases at J, with 5 bases in the middle. The chain's CDR3 is CSAEASNQPQHF. The DNA for the CDR3 is TGCAGTGCTGAGGCTAGCAATCAGCCCCAGCATTTT.

This clonotype has ten or more counts. The gene calls are TRBV11-3 and TRBJ2-1; 8 bases line up with TRBD2. CDR1 is SGHNT and CDR2 is YENEEA in the germline V gene. This CDR3 region has 15 residues. V shed 5 bases, J shed 4 bases, and the junction held 7 bases outside the gene matches. As DNA, the CDR3 is TGTGCCAGCAGCGCTCGGGAGGGCGGGTACAATGAGCAGTTCTTC. It yields the protein CASSAREGGYNEQFF.

This clonotype has a count of ten or more. A much larger clone differs by one base, so this may be a read error. This sequence joins TRBV6-5 and TRBJ2-7; D is unclear. In germline, CDR1 is MNHEY, CDR2 SVGAGI. The CDR3 runs to 14 residues. V shed 0 bases and J shed 5 bases, with 11 bases lying between them. Here the CDR3 DNA reads TGTGCCAGCAGTTACTCGACAAACGCGGACGAGCAGTACTTC. This codes for CASSYSTNADEQYF.

This clonotype was recorded at least ten times. The CDR3 is CASSQGLAGAQETQYF. The DNA of the CDR3 is TGTGCCAGCAGCCAAGGACTAGCGGGGGCCCAAGAGACCCAGTACTTC. The chain is built from TRBV3-1 and TRBJ2-5; 12 bases match TRBD2. V dropped 1 base and J dropped 1; count of bases not matched to a gene: 1. The germline V gene encodes CDR1 LGHDT and CDR2 YNNKEL (reference sequence). The CDR3 consists of 16 residues.

This clonotype was counted at least ten times. This chain uses TRBV12-3 or TRBV12-4 with TRBJ2-7, with unresolved D. The CDR3 runs to 14 residues. Trimming took off 7 bases at V and 2 bases at J, with 15 bases between the two ends. The CDR3 DNA is TGTGCCAGCAATAGAGGCCTCACCCCCTACGAGCAGTACTTC. It translates to CASNRGLTPYEQYF.

This clonotype was counted many times. This chain links TRBV28 with TRBJ1-2; the match to TRBD1 covers 7 bases. V lost 3 bases to trimming and J lost 9 bases; unmatched junction nucleotides: 7. The CDR3 is 13 residues long. The germline CDR1 and CDR2 sequences are MDHEN and SYDVKM. The CDR3 DNA follows: TGTGCCAGCAGTTTCATCAGGGGGATGAGCTACACCTTC. Its protein is CASSFIRGMSYTF.

This rearrangement joins TRBV20-1 to TRBJ2-3; TRBD2 matches 7 bases. Germline V gives CDR1 DFQATT, CDR2 SNEGSKA (reference sequence). The CDR3 extends over 16 amino acids. J was trimmed by 3 bases and V by 0 bases; bases with no gene match: 9. CDR3 residues: CSARDRAGVRTDTQYF. In nucleotides, the CDR3 is TGCAGTGCTAGAGATAGGGCGGGAGTCAGGACAGATACGCAGTATTTT.

This clonotype was detected many times. The chain carries TRBV10-2 and TRBJ2-2; D may be TRBD1 (6 bases). Germline CDR1 and CDR2: WSHSY and SAAADI. V was trimmed by 3 bases and J by 5 bases, leaving 7 bases between them. The CDR3 extends over 13 amino acids. In DNA, the CDR3 is TGCGCCAGCAGTGACAGGGGAACCGGGGAGCTGTTTTTT. Protein: CASSDRGTGELFF.

This chain joins TRBV20-1 and TRBJ2-7; 7 bases match TRBD1. Looked up from germline, CDR1 is DFQATT and CDR2 is SNEGSKA (reference sequence). The junction had 5 bases not matched to a gene; V was cut back by 6 bases and J by 6 bases. This CDR3 has 11 residues. In DNA, the CDR3 is TGCAGTGCCAGACAGGGTGGCGAGCAGTACTTC. Translated: CSARQGGEQYF.

This rearrangement joins TRBV15 to TRBJ2-1; no definite D call. This CDR3 spans 12 amino acids. Germline V gene sequence: CDR1 LNHNV, CDR2 YYDKDF (reference sequence). V was cut by 1 base and J by 4 bases, with 2 bases left in between. The CDR3 region has the DNA TGTGCCACCAGCAGAGGGTACAATGAGCAGTTCTTC. Protein sequence: CATSRGYNEQFF.

There are many counts of this clonotype. This chain links TRBV5-5 with TRBJ2-1; a possible D gene is TRBD1 (5 bases). Trimming removed 3 bases from V and 1 base from J, with 8 bases in between. The CDR3 length is 14 residues. The germline CDR1 and CDR2 sequences are SGHKS and YYEKEE (reference sequence). CDR3 DNA sequence: TGTGCCAGCAGCTCCACAGGATCCTACAATGAGCAGTTCTTC. It is translated as CASSSTGSYNEQFF.

This clonotype is deemed medium-sized. The V and J genes are TRBV29-1 and TRBJ2-7; D might be TRBD1 (6 bases). The V gene lost 4 bases and the J gene lost 4 bases, with 8 bases spanning the gap. Germline CDR1 is SQVTM and CDR2 is ANQGSEA. The CDR3 contains 11 residues. CDR3 in DNA: TGCAGCGTTGGGGGGCTGTACGAGCAGTACTTC. Translating gives CSVGGLYEQYF.

The chain combines TRBV29-1 with TRBJ2-7; TRBD2 aligns across 10 bases. Unmatched junction bases numbered 8, after V lost 4 bases and J lost 5 bases. The CDR3 totals 14 residues. Germline lookup yields CDR1 SQVTM and CDR2 ANQGSEA. CDR3 protein: CSVASGGGPDEQYF. The CDR3 DNA sequence: TGCAGCGTTGCTAGCGGGGGAGGGCCTGACGAGCAGTACTTC.

The chain joins TRBV29-1 to TRBJ2-1, with TRBD2 matching over 8 bases. The CDR3 runs to 14 residues. Germline values: CDR1 SQVTM, CDR2 ANQGSEA. V lost 6 bases to trimming and J lost 9 bases; unmatched junction nucleotides: 13. The CDR3 bases are TGCAGCGTAGGGGTTAGCGGGATTGGGGGTGAGCAGTTCTTC. Translating it yields CSVGVSGIGGEQFF.

This chain joins TRBV7-9 and TRBJ1-6; the match to TRBD1 covers 12 bases. The CDR3 runs 18 residues. V shed 0 bases and J 9 bases; nucleotides not matched to a gene: 9. Germline lookup yields CDR1 SEHNR and CDR2 FQNEAQ (reference sequence). CDR3 in amino acids: CASSLAGGTGGVLSPLHF. The CDR3 bases are TGTGCCAGCAGCTTAGCAGGCGGGACAGGGGGCGTCCTTTCACCCCTCCACTTT.

In its sample, this clonotype was seen many times. The rearrangement links TRBV4-1 to TRBJ2-7; D might be TRBD2 (7 bases). CDR3 size: 15 residues. The germline CDR1 and CDR2 sequences are MGHRA and YSYEKL. Deletions cut 5 bases from V and 5 bases from J, with 19 bases between. The CDR3 sequence is CASSRGGAPFHEQYF. In DNA form, the CDR3 reads TGCGCCAGCAGCAGAGGGGGGGCACCCTTCCACGAGCAGTACTTC.

The chain couples TRBV14 to TRBJ2-1; TRBD1 matches 11 bases. This CDR3 is 17 amino acids long. The germline gives CDR1 SGHDN, CDR2 FVKESK. Germline trimming cut 1 base from V and 3 bases from J; bases unmatched to any gene: 5. The CDR3 DNA is TGTGCCAGCAGCCAAGTACGCGGGACAGGGGGCTACAATGAGCAGTTCTTC. This gives the protein CASSQVRGTGGYNEQFF. The full variable domain, in which reference TRBV14 and TRBJ2-1 provide the parts outside the CDR3, is EAGVTQFPSHSVIEKGQTVTLRCDPISGHDNLYWYRRVMGKEIKFLLHFVKESKQDESGMPNNRFLAERTGGTYSTLKVQPAELEDSGVYFCASSQVRGTGGYNEQFFGPGTRLTVL.

Only a few counts were recorded for this clonotype. V is TRBV2 and J is TRBJ2-7, with TRBD2 matching over 10 bases. Germline CDR1 reads SNHLY; CDR2 reads FYNNEI. The CDR3 is made up of 15 amino acids. Losses at the gene ends were 3 bases for V and 5 bases for J; bases not matched to a gene: 7. In DNA form, the CDR3 reads TGTGCCAGCAGTGACGTACTAGCGGGGCGCAACGAGCAGTACTTC. This sequence encodes CASSDVLAGRNEQYF. The full variable domain, its missing parts supplied by reference TRBV2 and TRBJ2-7, is EPEVTQTPSHQVTQMGQEVILRCVPISNHLYFYWYRQILGQKVEFLVSFYNNEISEKSEIFDDQFSVERPDGSNFTLKIRSTKLEDSAMYFCASSDVLAGRNEQYFGPGTRLTVT.

On this clonotype itself: In this CDR3 the conserved last residue, phenylalanine or tryptophan, is missing, so a read error is likely. The DNA is left out, because the CDR3 cannot be placed on it with certainty; the CDR3 is given as TCRdb lists it. The chain recombines TRBV2 with TRBJ1-3. The CDR3 length is 8 residues, termini included. The germline V gene encodes CDR1 SNHLY and CDR2 FYNNEI. The CDR3 sequence: CASRRTFN.

This clonotype was detected many times. This chain joins TRBV20-1 and TRBJ2-7; tentatively, D is TRBD1 or TRBD2 (6 bases each). This CDR3 has 14 residues. Germline CDR1 and CDR2: DFQATT and SNEGSKA (reference sequence). With 6 bases removed from V and 2 bases from J, the gap between germline ends came to 17 bases. The DNA of the CDR3 is TGCAGTGCACGGAGGGGGGCGACCACCTACGAGCAGTACTTC. Translating gives CSARRGATTYEQYF.

This clonotype was counted a few times. The CDR3 loop is CASSTGVGSPLHF. CDR3 bases: TGTGCCAGCAGCACAGGGGTCGGGTCACCCCTCCACTTT. The V and J genes are TRBV6-4 and TRBJ1-6; TRBD1 agrees at 7 bases. Germline CDR1 is MRHNA and CDR2 is SNTAGT. There are 13 residues in the CDR3. V shed 6 bases, J shed 10 bases, and the junction held 6 bases outside the gene matches.